This TCR beta chain was documented in a study of shared clonotypes between healthy human individuals. The protocol was immunoSEQ multiplex PCR, while the TCRdb copy is restricted to in-frame clones and leaves out a portion. The table lists about 2.1 million clones, around 95% of them singletons. Naive CD8 cells comprised CD45RO-negative, CCR7-positively selected cells, excluding terminally differentiated effector memory CD45RA+ cells. Study donors comprised healthy, HIV-negative adults devoid of recent acute infection or vaccination. CDR3 length: 12 residues. Germline assignment: CDR1 ENHRY and CDR2 SYGVKD. Trimming shortened V by 10 bases and J by 7 bases, and 13 bases separated the two germline ends.

This TCR derives from a man younger than 35 in good health. Some clones in this sample may be carry-over from other donors' samples. The genes are TRBV10-3 and TRBJ1-4; D unresolved. The sequenced material came from naive CD8+ T cells from PBMCs. The CDR3 DNA is TGTGCCACTACCGGGTCCGGTGAAAAACTGTTTTTT. Protein sequence: CATTGSGEKLFF.